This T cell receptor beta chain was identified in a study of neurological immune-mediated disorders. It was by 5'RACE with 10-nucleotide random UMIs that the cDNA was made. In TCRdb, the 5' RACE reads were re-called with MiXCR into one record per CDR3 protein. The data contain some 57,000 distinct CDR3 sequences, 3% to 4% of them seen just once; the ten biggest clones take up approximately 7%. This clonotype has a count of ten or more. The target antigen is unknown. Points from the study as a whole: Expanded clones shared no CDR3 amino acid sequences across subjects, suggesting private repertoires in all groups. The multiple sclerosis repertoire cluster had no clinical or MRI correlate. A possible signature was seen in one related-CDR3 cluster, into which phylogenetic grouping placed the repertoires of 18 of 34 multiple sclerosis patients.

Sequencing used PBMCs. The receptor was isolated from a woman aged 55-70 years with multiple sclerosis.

The chain's CDR3 is CAIRGQGPRYEQYF. The CDR3 nucleotides are TGTGCCATCAGGGGACAGGGCCCGAGGTACGAGCAGTACTTC. The genes are TRBV10-3 and TRBJ2-7; 9 bases line up with TRBD1. CDR3 length equals 14 residues. Trimming cost V 6 bases and J 4 bases; bases outside gene matches: 7. Germline V lookup: CDR1 ENHRY, CDR2 SYGVKD.